This T cell receptor (beta chain) was captured in a study of tumor-infiltrating lymphocytes in primary liver carcinoma. Study-level results: A small share of top clones, only about 7-24%, was found in all five tumor regions.

Starting from roughly 0.5 ug of total RNA, TCR beta cDNA was produced with a primer in the constant region. What produced the TCR beta libraries was three nested multiplex PCR rounds using slightly modified ARM-PCR. TRBV1-TRBV30 forward primers paired with a C-beta reverse primer drove the first two PCR rounds, ten to eleven cycles each. TCRdb reanalysed the multiplex PCR reads using MiXCR and keeps one entry per CDR3 protein. The table has roughly 200,000 distinct CDR3 sequences, about 82% seen once. Co-extraction of RNA and DNA was performed on roughly 20-34 mg of unsorted bulk tissue. Per tumor, sampling covered five separate regions. As to this clonotype: Its antigen is not known. Germline and junction disagree at one end, which may indicate a read error.

Germline-derived CDR1 and CDR2 are ENHRY and SYGVKD. CDR3 length equals 14 residues. The clonotype was recovered from a man in his forties or fifties with primary liver carcinoma and hepatitis B virus infection. This chain links TRBV10-3 with TRBJ1-2, with TRBD1 matching 9 bases. Sequenced sample: tumor tissue from primary liver carcinoma. In DNA form, the CDR3 reads TGTGCCATCAATGGGGACAGGGCTTCGTATGGCTACATCTTC. This codes for CAINGDRASYGYIF.